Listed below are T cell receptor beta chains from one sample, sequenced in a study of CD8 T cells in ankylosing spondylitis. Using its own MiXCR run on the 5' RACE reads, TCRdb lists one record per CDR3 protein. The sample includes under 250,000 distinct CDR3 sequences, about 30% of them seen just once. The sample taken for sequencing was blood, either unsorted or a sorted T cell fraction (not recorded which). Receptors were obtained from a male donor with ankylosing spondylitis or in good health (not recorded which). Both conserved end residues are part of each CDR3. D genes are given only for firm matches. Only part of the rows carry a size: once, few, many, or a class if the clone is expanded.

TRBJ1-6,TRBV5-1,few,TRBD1,CASSTTGGDSPLHF,TGCGCCAGCAGCACGACAGGGGGAGATTCACCCCTCCACTTT
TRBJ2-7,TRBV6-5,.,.,CASSYTPGLEQYF,TGTGCCAGCAGTTACACCCCGGGGCTCGAGCAGTACTTC
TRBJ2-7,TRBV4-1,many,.,CASSQVVEYEQYF,TGCGCCAGCAGCCAAGTGGTGGAGTACGAGCAGTACTTC
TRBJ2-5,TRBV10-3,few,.,CAISESQGQETQYF,TGTGCCATCAGTGAGTCTCAGGGCCAAGAGACCCAGTACTTC
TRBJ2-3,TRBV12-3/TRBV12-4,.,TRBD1,CASSSGTGLSTDTQYF,TGTGCCAGCAGTTCCGGGACAGGGTTAAGCACAGATACGCAGTATTTT
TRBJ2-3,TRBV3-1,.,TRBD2,CASSQDVGLPLRDTQYF,TGTGCCAGCAGCCAAGATGTGGGACTACCTTTGAGGGATACGCAGTATTTT
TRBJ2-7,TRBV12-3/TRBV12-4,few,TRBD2,CASAGTGGGSYEQYF,TGTGCCAGCGCCGGGACTGGCGGGGGGTCCTACGAGCAGTACTTC
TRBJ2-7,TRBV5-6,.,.,CASSFGDWYEQYF,TGTGCCAGCAGTTTTGGGGATTGGTACGAGCAGTACTTC
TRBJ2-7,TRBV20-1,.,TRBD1,CSACRDRPTYEQYF,TGCAGTGCTTGCCGGGACAGGCCCACCTACGAGCAGTACTTC
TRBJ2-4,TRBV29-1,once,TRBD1,CSVTGTVVKNIQYF,TGCAGCGTTACCGGGACAGTCGTCAAAAACATTCAGTACTTC
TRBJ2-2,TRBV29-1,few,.,CSVRQDTGELFF,TGCAGCGTGCGCCAGGACACCGGGGAGCTGTTTTTT
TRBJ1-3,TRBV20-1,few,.,CSARSGYGNTIYF,TGCAGTGCTAGAAGCGGCTATGGAAACACCATATATTTT
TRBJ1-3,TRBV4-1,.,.,CASSQERGAGRSGNTIYF,TGCGCCAGCAGCCAAGAGAGAGGGGCCGGGCGCTCTGGAAACACCATATATTTT
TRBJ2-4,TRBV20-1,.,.,CSARWWDGNIQYF,TGCAGTGCCAGATGGTGGGATGGCAACATTCAGTACTTC
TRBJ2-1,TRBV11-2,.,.,CASSWQWSHNEQFF,TGTGCCAGCAGCTGGCAGTGGTCCCACAATGAGCAGTTCTTC
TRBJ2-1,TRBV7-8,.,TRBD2,CASSPPPRSGGENEQFF,TGTGCCAGCAGCCCCCCTCCCCGTAGCGGGGGGGAGAATGAGCAGTTCTTC
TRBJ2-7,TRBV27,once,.,CASSLSEKAYEQYF,TGTGCCAGCAGTTTATCCGAGAAAGCCTACGAGCAGTACTTC
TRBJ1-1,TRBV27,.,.,CASSLAGARTEAFF,TGTGCCAGCAGTCTCGCCGGGGCGAGGACTGAAGCTTTCTTT
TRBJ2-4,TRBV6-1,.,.,CASSEAPEGSAGYF,TGTGCCAGCAGTGAAGCTCCGGAGGGCTCAGCGGGGTACTTC
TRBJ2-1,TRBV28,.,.,CASSNPPGHVMDEQFF,TGTGCCAGCAGCAACCCGCCGGGACATGTTATGGATGAGCAGTTCTTC
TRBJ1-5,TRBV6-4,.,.,CASSDSGGPYSNQPQHF,TGTGCCAGCAGCGACTCGGGAGGTCCCTATAGCAATCAGCCCCAGCATTTT